This TCR beta chain was sequenced for a study of shared clonotypes between healthy human individuals. Study-wide results and caveats: Some clonotypes were shared by all four sorted-subset donors, while others were not shared. The non-shared ones had lower generation probabilities than the shared ones.

The assay was immunoSEQ multiplex PCR, and TCRdb's table has in-frame clones only and misses some. The repertoire has roughly 2.5 million clones, approximately 92% of them found once; the top ten carry 0.11% to 0.15%. The CDR3 is 12 residues long. Trimming cost V 5 bases and J 4 bases, with 7 bases left between them. Germline-derived CDR1 and CDR2 are MNHEY and SVGAGI. For this clone: Its antigen is undetermined.

The specimen sequenced was naive CD4+ T cells sorted from blood. The subset denotes: CD45RA+ positively selected. The chain employs TRBV6-5 and TRBJ2-3; D is undetermined. This clonotype was obtained from a man between 18 and 35 years old in good health. The CDR3: CASSDLADTQYF. Here the CDR3 DNA reads TGTGCCAGCAGTGACTTGGCAGATACGCAGTATTTT.